This section outlines one T cell receptor beta chain sequence together with its context. The antigen is not known. This sample is part of a study of radiation and T cells in renal cell carcinoma. Time point specified: baseline pretreatment blood. Documented treatment: 15 Gy SBRT to primary tumor, nephrectomy 4 weeks later. Sequenced by immunoSEQ multiplex PCR; TCRdb stores in-frame clones only, minus some. The sample shows tens of thousands of clones, roughly 79% of them seen only once. The CDR3 length is 13 residues. V lost 6 bases and J lost 7; bases outside the gene matches: 4. In germline, CDR1 is MNHNS, CDR2 SASEGT. General study findings and limits: From baseline, blood top tumor clonotypes peaked at 2 weeks post-radiation.

This TCR derives from a man aged 55 to 70 with renal cell carcinoma. Specimen: blood, collected from a patient whose treatment included radiotherapy and nephrectomy. The V call is TRBV6-1, the J call TRBJ2-4; 9 bases line up with TRBD2. The CDR3 spells CASRESGRNIQYF. In nucleotides, the CDR3 is TGTGCCAGCAGAGAAAGCGGGAGGAACATTCAGTACTTC.